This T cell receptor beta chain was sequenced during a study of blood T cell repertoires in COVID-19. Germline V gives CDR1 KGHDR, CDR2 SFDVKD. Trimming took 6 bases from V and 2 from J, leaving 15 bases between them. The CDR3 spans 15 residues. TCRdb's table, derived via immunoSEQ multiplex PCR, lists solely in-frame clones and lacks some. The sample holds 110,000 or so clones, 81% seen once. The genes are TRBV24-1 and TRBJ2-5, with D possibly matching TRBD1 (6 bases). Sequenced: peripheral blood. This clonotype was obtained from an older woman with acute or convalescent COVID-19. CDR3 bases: TGTGCCACCAGTAAACTAGACAGGCCACAAGAGACCCAGTACTTC. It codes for CATSKLDRPQETQYF.